The 12 T cell receptor beta chains below were found in one sample sequenced in a study of T cell repertoires in cytomegalovirus infection. TCRdb re-analysed the reads in MiXCR, keeping a single row per CDR3 protein. The data contain about 89,000 distinct CDR3 sequences, 25% to 30% of them singletons. For these receptors, no antigen is known. The sequencing here drew on CD8+ T cells from cultured PBMCs, taken from culture after CMV antigen stimulation. These receptor sequences come from a human donor in good health (CMV status not recorded). Some clones in this sample may be carry-over from other donors' samples.

The rearrangement joins TRBV20-1 to TRBJ1-2, with D possibly matching TRBD1 (5 bases). The CDR3 is made up of 12 amino acids. The germline CDR1 and CDR2 sequences are DFQATT and SNEGSKA (reference sequence). The ends were cut back, 5 bases at V and 7 bases at J, with 14 bases in the middle. CDR3 in DNA: TGCAGTGCTCCCGGGGGGGTGGGTGGCTACACCTTC. This sequence encodes CSAPGGVGGYTF.

The gene calls are TRBV19 and TRBJ2-1, with 7 bases that match TRBD1. Germline assignment: CDR1 LNHDA and CDR2 SQIVND (reference sequence). V lost 6 bases, J lost 0 bases, and 17 bases stayed unmatched. The CDR3 has 19 amino acids. CDR3 sequence reads: CASSPPRAYDRVSYNEQFF. In nucleotides, the CDR3 is TGTGCCAGTAGCCCCCCGCGCGCCTATGACAGGGTCTCCTACAATGAGCAGTTCTTC.

J is TRBJ2-7 and V is TRBV24-1, with a weak D call TRBD2 (6 bases). CDR1 and CDR2 from the germline V gene are KGHDR and SFDVKD. The CDR3 sequence is 14 residues long. The V and J ends lost 4 bases and 4 bases respectively, with 13 bases between them. CDR3 region: CATSDARSGYEQYF. The CDR3 nucleotides read TGTGCCACCAGTGACGCGCGCAGCGGGTACGAGCAGTACTTC.

This chain connects TRBV7-3 to TRBJ2-2, with D possibly matching TRBD1 (7 bases). The CDR3 sequence is 13 residues long. CDR1 is SGHTA, CDR2 FQGTGA, per germline. V was clipped by 5 bases and J by 8 bases, with 12 bases between them. CDR3 coding DNA: TGTGCCAGCAGCCAGTCAGGGGGGGGGGAGCTGTTTTTT. It translates to CASSQSGGGELFF.

Ten or more counts support this clonotype. The chain combines TRBV6-6 with TRBJ2-1, with D tentatively TRBD2 (5 bases). Trimming took off 0 bases at V and 9 bases at J, with 21 bases between the two ends. CDR3 length: 17 amino acids. Germline CDR1 is MNHNY and CDR2 is SVGAGI (reference sequence). The CDR3 protein is CASSYSGGQPRRTEQFF. Here the CDR3 DNA reads TGTGCCAGCAGTTACTCCGGCGGGCAACCGCGGCGGACTGAGCAGTTCTTC.

The J gene is TRBJ1-5, the V gene TRBV19; no firm D call. CDR1 and CDR2 (germline): LNHDA, SQIVND (reference sequence). Trimming left V 5 bases short and J 0 bases short, with 5 bases between. This CDR3 region has 13 residues. The CDR3 bases are TGTGCCAGTAGTGCGAGTAGCAATCAGCCCCAGCATTTT. This encodes CASSASSNQPQHF.

The gene calls are TRBV6-5 and TRBJ2-2, with unresolved D. The germline CDR1 and CDR2 sequences are MNHEY and SVGAGI. This CDR3 spans 16 amino acids. Trimming left V 0 bases short and J 2 bases short, with 10 bases between. The CDR3 here is CASSYSEIFNTGELFF. The CDR3 DNA is TGTGCCAGCAGTTACTCGGAGATCTTTAACACCGGGGAGCTGTTTTTT.

The chain has TRBV6-6 and TRBJ1-5; D is uncertain. CDR1 and CDR2 from the germline V gene are MNHNY and SVGAGI (reference sequence). V was clipped by 5 bases and J by 7 bases, with 9 bases between them. This CDR3 is built from 12 residues. CDR3 in amino acids: CASSNEGQPQHF. DNA for the CDR3: TGTGCCAGCAGTAATGAAGGCCAGCCCCAGCATTTT.

This clonotype was seen just once. This chain links TRBV9 with TRBJ2-1; perhaps TRBD1 as D (5 bases). Trimming took off 0 bases at V and 8 bases at J, with 15 bases between the two ends. Per germline, CDR1 SGDLS and CDR2 YYNGEE. This CDR3 has 15 residues. CDR3 loop: CASSVANRLGDEQFF. The CDR3 DNA reads as TGTGCCAGCAGCGTAGCTAACAGGTTGGGCGATGAGCAGTTCTTC.

In this sample, this clonotype turned up many times. The CDR3 spells CASSLSSGGARPDTQYF. The CDR3 DNA reads TGTGCCAGCAGCTTGAGTTCGGGGGGGGCAAGACCAGATACGCAGTATTTT. The chain couples TRBV7-3 to TRBJ2-3, with 8 bases identical to TRBD2. The CDR3 length is 17 residues. V gave up 3 bases and J gave up 4 bases; unmatched junction bases: 12. In germline, CDR1 is SGHTA, CDR2 FQGTGA.

The chain carries TRBV28 and TRBJ1-2; no reliable D call. V was trimmed by 7 bases and J by 0 bases, leaving 18 bases between them. The CDR3 length is 16 residues. CDR1 is MDHEN and CDR2 is SYDVKM in the germline V gene. CDR3 region: CASTSLIARANYGYTF. In DNA form, the CDR3 reads TGTGCCAGCACCTCTCTGATCGCCCGAGCTAACTATGGCTACACCTTC.

This clonotype was picked up many times. The V call is TRBV27, the J call TRBJ1-2; D may be TRBD1 (5 bases). This CDR3 spans 15 amino acids. With 3 bases removed from V and 4 bases from J, the gap between germline ends came to 15 bases. From germline, CDR1 is MNHEY and CDR2 SMNVEV (reference sequence). This chain's CDR3 is CASSFSGPSGYGYTF. Here the CDR3 DNA reads TGTGCCAGCAGTTTCTCAGGGCCTAGTGGCTATGGCTACACCTTC.